The text below deals with one T cell receptor beta chain. Its matching antigen is unknown. V shed 6 bases and J shed 2 bases, with 11 bases lying between them. The CDR3 is 14 amino acids. CDR1 MNHEY and CDR2 SVGAGI come from the germline V gene. Generated by immunoSEQ multiplex PCR, the TCRdb table keeps only in-frame clones and is missing some. Of approximately 82,000 clones in the sample, about 90% are singletons; the top ten hold about a tenth. This entry is derived from a study of OX40 agonist ivuxolimab in advanced cancers. At the level of the study: Dose-escalation patients' cancers were hepatocellular carcinoma, melanoma, renal cell or head and neck cancer. The study's findings and limits: More expanded clones were seen, on average, in CD8+ T cells than in CD4+. At 0.1 to 3.0 mg/kg and by week 6, CD4+ and CD8+ T cells in the blood had expanded clonally.

The sequencing here drew on CD4+ or CD8+ T cells sorted from blood, taken in a trial of the OX40 agonist ivuxolimab. The TCR sequence derives from an adult with an advanced solid tumor such as melanoma, head and neck, liver or kidney cancer. V is TRBV6-5 and J is TRBJ2-1; D is uncertain. The CDR3 DNA reads TGTGCCAGCAGCAGAGAACCTACCTACAATGAGCAGTTCTTC. Translated: CASSREPTYNEQFF.